The 22 T cell receptor beta chains below come from one sample, sequenced in a study of blood T cell repertoires in COVID-19. TCRdb's copy holds only in-frame clones and misses some; the assay was immunoSEQ multiplex PCR. The table lists about 120,000 clones, approximately 67% of them singletons. Sample: peripheral blood. Source of these receptors: a woman between 55 and 75 years old with acute or convalescent COVID-19.

This clone has just one count. The CDR3 DNA is TGCGCCAGCACGAATCGAGGGACTGAAGCTTTCTTT. Translating gives CASTNRGTEAFF. V usage is TRBV5-1 and J usage is TRBJ1-1; unclear D gene. The CDR3 covers 12 residues. V was pared by 6 bases and J by 5 bases, with 11 bases between. Germline V gene data show CDR1 as SGHRS and CDR2 as YFSETQ.

The chain combines TRBV6-6 with TRBJ2-7; 11 nucleotides agree with TRBD2. The CDR3 covers 16 residues. The V and J ends lost 5 bases and 0 bases, in that order; junction bases with no gene match: 6. CDR1 is MNHNY, CDR2 SVGAGI, per germline (reference sequence). CDR3 sequence (DNA): TGTGCCAGCAGTCGATCTAGCGGGGGGAGCTCCTACGAGCAGTACTTC. It specifies CASSRSSGGSSYEQYF.

The chain is built from TRBV9 and TRBJ2-3; 9 nucleotides line up with TRBD2. The V gene end was trimmed by 1 base and the J gene end by 1 base; junction bases not matched to a gene: 4. CDR1 is SGDLS, CDR2 YYNGEE, per germline. CDR3 length equals 16 residues. The chain's CDR3 is CASSVNSGGGTDTQYF. The CDR3 DNA is TGTGCCAGCAGCGTAAATAGCGGGGGTGGCACAGATACGCAGTATTTT.

The chain employs TRBV28 and TRBJ1-1; 11 bases match TRBD1. The junction had 11 bases not matched to a gene; V was cut back by 5 bases and J by 6 bases. The CDR3 has 16 amino acids. Germline V CDR1 and CDR2: MDHEN, SYDVKM. DNA of the CDR3: TGTGCCAGCAGTCCAAACGGACAGGGGGCATTGGCTGAAGCTTTCTTT. Residues: CASSPNGQGALAEAFF.

This clone qualifies as medium-sized. This sample also contains other DNA sequences that code for the same CDR3. CDR3 in amino acids: CASSQVGTGRAYEQYF. The DNA of the CDR3 is TGTGCCAGCAGCCAGGTCGGGACAGGGAGGGCCTACGAGCAGTACTTC. This chain links TRBV3-1 (or the pseudogene TRBV3-2) with TRBJ2-7; 9 nucleotides match TRBD1. CDR3 length: 16 amino acids. With V trimmed by 3 bases and J by 2 bases, 8 bases remained unmatched. Per the germline V gene, CDR1 is LGHDT and CDR2 is YNNKEL (reference sequence).

V usage is TRBV3-1 (or the pseudogene TRBV3-2) and J usage is TRBJ2-3, with 7 positions matching TRBD2. Germline V gene sequence: CDR1 LGHDT, CDR2 YNNKEL (reference sequence). This CDR3 comprises 16 residues. The junction had 11 bases not matched to a gene; V was cut back by 2 bases and J by 6 bases. This CDR3 reads CASSQRRGGGQDTQYF. The CDR3 region has the DNA TGTGCCAGCAGCCAACGCCGGGGCGGGGGTCAGGATACGCAGTATTTT.

Comment on this clone: The same CDR3 is also encoded by other DNA sequences in this sample. The chain uses TRBV9 and TRBJ1-5; tentatively, D is TRBD1 (5 bases). Germline CDR1 is SGDLS and CDR2 is YYNGEE. Trimming took 0 bases from V and 4 from J, leaving 8 bases between them. The CDR3 contains 14 residues. CDR3 sequence reads: CASSVGGGNQPQHF. The CDR3, as DNA: TGTGCCAGCAGCGTAGGGGGCGGAAATCAGCCCCAGCATTTT.

V is TRBV30 and J is TRBJ2-1; TRBD2 matches 10 bases. J gave up 4 bases and V 1 base, and 1 base lay outside the gene matches. The germline V gene has CDR1 GTSNPN and CDR2 SVGIG (reference sequence). The CDR3 covers 14 residues. This CDR3 is CAWSGTSGYNEQFF. The CDR3 nucleotides are TGTGCCTGGAGTGGGACTAGCGGTTACAATGAGCAGTTCTTC.

This clone has only a few counts. The CDR3: CASSVGVQGETQYF. CDR3 coding DNA: TGTGCCAGCAGCGTAGGGGTCCAGGGGGAGACCCAGTACTTC. The V and J genes are TRBV9 and TRBJ2-5; TRBD1 is a possible D gene (6 bases). The CDR3 extends over 14 amino acids. CDR1 SGDLS and CDR2 YYNGEE come from the germline V gene. V lost 0 bases and J lost 5, with 11 bases in between.

The V gene is TRBV7-9, the J gene TRBJ1-4; 7 bases are shared with TRBD1. The CDR3 length is 16 residues. V was clipped by 5 bases and J by 3 bases; unmatched bases: 9. Germline V lookup: CDR1 SEHNR, CDR2 FQNEAQ (reference sequence). The CDR3 DNA sequence: TGTGCCAGCAGCCCACCGACCGGGACAGCTAATGAAAAACTGTTTTTT. Protein sequence: CASSPPTGTANEKLFF.

In this sample, this clone turned up a few times. V gene TRBV5-1 combines with J gene TRBJ2-1, with D maybe TRBD1 (6 bases). The CDR3 totals 16 residues. The V gene's germline CDR1 is SGHRS and CDR2 YFSETQ. V lost 0 bases and J lost 0, with 10 bases in between. CDR3 sequence: CASSLGGRSSYNEQFF. CDR3 in DNA: TGCGCCAGCAGCTTGGGGGGGCGATCCTCCTACAATGAGCAGTTCTTC.

This clone has just a few counts. V gene TRBV5-1 combines with J gene TRBJ2-1; TRBD1 might be the D (6 bases). The ends were cut back, 1 base at V and 7 bases at J, with 12 bases in the middle. Germline CDR1 is SGHRS and CDR2 is YFSETQ. The CDR3 loop spans 14 amino acids. In DNA form, the CDR3 reads TGCGCCAGCAGCTTGAACCTACAGGGTAATGAGCAGTTCTTC. Amino acids: CASSLNLQGNEQFF.

Only a few counts were recorded for this clone. The chain couples TRBV7-2 to TRBJ1-5, with a weak D call TRBD1 (5 bases). Deletions cut 5 bases from V and 3 bases from J, with 14 bases between. This CDR3 is 15 amino acids long. From germline, CDR1 is SGHTA and CDR2 FQGNSA. CDR3 in DNA: TGTGCCAGCAGCCTCCAGGGAGGTGACAATCAGCCCCAGCATTTT. This sequence encodes CASSLQGGDNQPQHF.

The chain uses TRBV18 and TRBJ1-3; a possible D gene is TRBD1 (5 bases). This CDR3 spans 14 amino acids. The V gene's germline CDR1 is KGHSH and CDR2 LQKENI. V was shortened by 8 bases and J by 0 bases, with 11 bases between the two germline ends. CDR3 nucleotides: TGTGCCAGCCTGGACACCCTCTCTGGAAACACCATATATTTT. It codes for CASLDTLSGNTIYF.

The chain couples TRBV6-5 to TRBJ1-4; TRBD1 aligns across 7 bases. CDR1 and CDR2 (germline): MNHEY, SVGAGI. The ends lost 6 bases at V and 2 bases at J; junction bases unmatched: 6. CDR3 length: 15 amino acids. The CDR3 nucleotides read TGTGCCAGCAGGCCCCAGACAGGGACTAATGAAAAACTGTTTTTT. This encodes CASRPQTGTNEKLFF.

This rearrangement joins TRBV24-1 to TRBJ2-5; 8 bases are shared with TRBD1. The CDR3 contains 14 residues. J gave up 5 bases and V 5 bases, and 6 bases lay outside the gene matches. CDR1 is KGHDR, CDR2 SFDVKD, per germline. Here the CDR3 DNA reads TGTGCCACCAGTGGCACAGGGGGTGTGGAGACCCAGTACTTC. Protein: CATSGTGGVETQYF.

This clone has just a few counts. This rearrangement joins TRBV9 to TRBJ2-3, with 12 bases lining up with TRBD2. This CDR3 has 17 residues. The trim removed 3 bases at V and 2 bases at J, leaving 7 bases unmatched. CDR1 SGDLS and CDR2 YYNGEE come from the germline V gene. The CDR3 is CASSAGLAGLNTDTQYF. The CDR3 region has the DNA TGTGCCAGCAGCGCCGGACTAGCGGGGCTGAACACAGATACGCAGTATTTT. Using reference TRBV9 and TRBJ2-3 for the parts outside the CDR3, the full variable domain is DSGVTQTPKHLITATGQRVTLRCSPRSGDLSVYWYQQSLDQGLQFLIQYYNGEERAKGNILERFSAQQFPDLHSELNLSSLELGDSALYFCASSAGLAGLNTDTQYFGPGTRLTVL.

The chain links TRBV19 to TRBJ1-2, with TRBD1 identical over 11 bases. CDR1 is LNHDA and CDR2 is SQIVND in the germline V gene (reference sequence). Trimming cost V 3 bases and J 6 bases; bases outside gene matches: 12. This CDR3 contains 17 residues. CDR3 in amino acids: CASSMTIGQGAQHGYTF. The CDR3 bases are TGTGCCAGTAGTATGACCATAGGACAGGGGGCACAGCATGGCTACACCTTC.

The chain joins TRBV5-6 to TRBJ1-3; D remains ambiguous. CDR3 length: 13 residues. The germline V gene encodes CDR1 SGHDT and CDR2 YYEEEE. Trimming cost V 0 bases and J 9 bases, with 10 bases left between them. CDR3 DNA sequence: TGTGCCAGCAGCTTGGTTTCCACTAGCACCATATATTTT. Amino acids: CASSLVSTSTIYF.

This clone appeared a few times. CDR3 residues: CASSPTLLRRIRDYGYTF. CDR3 nucleotides: TGTGCCAGCAGTCCCACCCTCCTTCGCCGGATCCGGGACTATGGCTACACCTTC. This sequence joins TRBV27 and TRBJ1-2; D is unclear. CDR3 size: 18 residues. V shed 5 bases and J shed 3 bases, with 25 bases lying between them. The V gene's germline CDR1 is MNHEY and CDR2 SMNVEV (reference sequence).

This clone was seen only once. The CDR3 reads CASSIGPSGRYSNQPQHF. The CDR3 DNA sequence: TGTGCCAGTAGTATAGGCCCCTCAGGGAGGTATAGCAATCAGCCCCAGCATTTT. The gene calls are TRBV19 and TRBJ1-5; a possible D gene is TRBD1 (5 bases). The ends were cut back, 1 base at V and 0 bases at J, with 16 bases in the middle. CDR1 LNHDA and CDR2 SQIVND come from the germline V gene (reference sequence). The CDR3 length is 18 residues.

The CDR3 sequence is CASRTGTGVYEQYF. The CDR3 nucleotides are TGTGCCAGCAGAACCGGGACAGGGGTCTACGAGCAGTACTTC. J is TRBJ2-7 and V is TRBV6-5; TRBD1 matches 10 bases. The germline V gene encodes CDR1 MNHEY and CDR2 SVGAGI. There are 14 residues in the CDR3. With 6 bases clipped from V and 3 bases from J, the junction kept 5 bases outside the gene matches.